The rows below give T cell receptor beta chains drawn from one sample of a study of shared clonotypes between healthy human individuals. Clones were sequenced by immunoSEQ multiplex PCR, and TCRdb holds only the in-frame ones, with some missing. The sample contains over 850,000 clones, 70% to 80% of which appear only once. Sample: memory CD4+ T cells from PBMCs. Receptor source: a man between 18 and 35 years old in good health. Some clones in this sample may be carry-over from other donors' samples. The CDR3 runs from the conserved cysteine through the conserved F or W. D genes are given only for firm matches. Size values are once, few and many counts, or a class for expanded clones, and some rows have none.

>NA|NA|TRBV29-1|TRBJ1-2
CSVPPTDGYGYTF
TGCAGCGTTCCCCCGACGGACGGCTATGGCTACACCTTC
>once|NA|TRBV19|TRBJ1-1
CASSPYRAGTEAFF
TGTGCCAGTAGTCCCTACAGGGCTGGCACTGAAGCTTTCTTT
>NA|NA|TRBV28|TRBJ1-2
CASSRRAMANYGYTF
TGTGCCAGCAGCCGACGGGCGATGGCTAACTATGGCTACACCTTC
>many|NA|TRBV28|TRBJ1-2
CASSLDEGAMGGYTF
TGTGCCAGCAGTTTAGATGAGGGTGCTATGGGGGGCTACACCTTC
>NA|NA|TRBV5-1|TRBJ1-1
CASSLATTRRTEAFF
TGCGCCAGCAGCTTGGCCACCACCCGGAGGACTGAAGCTTTCTTT
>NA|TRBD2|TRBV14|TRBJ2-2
CASSQLAGVRTGELFF
TGTGCCAGCAGCCAACTAGCGGGAGTTCGGACCGGGGAGCTGTTTTTT
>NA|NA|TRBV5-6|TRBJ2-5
CASSQPSLETQYF
TGTGCCAGCAGCCAGCCTAGTCTAGAGACCCAGTACTTC
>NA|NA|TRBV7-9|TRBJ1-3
CASSLGSGNTIYF
TGTGCCAGCAGCTTAGGCTCCGGAAACACCATATATTTT
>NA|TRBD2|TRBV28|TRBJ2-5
CASSLRRASGQETQYF
TGTGCCAGCAGTTTGAGAAGGGCTAGCGGGCAAGAGACCCAGTACTTC
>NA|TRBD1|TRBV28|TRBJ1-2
CASSLGQGAQGYTF
TGTGCCAGCAGTTTGGGACAGGGGGCGCAGGGCTACACCTTC
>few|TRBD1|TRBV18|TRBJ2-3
CASSFTGATDTQYF
TGTGCCAGCTCATTCACAGGGGCCACAGATACGCAGTATTTT
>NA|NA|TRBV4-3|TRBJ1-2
CASSQDYTNYGYTF
TGCGCCAGCAGCCAAGATTATACTAACTATGGCTACACCTTC
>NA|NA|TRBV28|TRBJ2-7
CASSRPFYEQYF
TGTGCCAGCAGTCGCCCTTTCTACGAGCAGTACTTC
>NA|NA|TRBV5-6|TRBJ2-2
CASSRGTPPHTGELFF
TGTGCCAGCAGCCGAGGGACTCCCCCTCACACCGGGGAGCTGTTTTTT
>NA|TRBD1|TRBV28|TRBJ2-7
CASSQGQGAHEQYF
TGTGCCAGCAGTCAGGGACAGGGGGCACACGAGCAGTACTTC
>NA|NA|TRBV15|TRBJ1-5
CATSRDSRGNQPQHF
TGTGCCACCAGCAGAGATAGCCGTGGAAATCAGCCCCAGCATTTT
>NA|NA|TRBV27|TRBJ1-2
CASSFRGQNYGYTF
TGTGCCAGCAGTTTCCGTGGACAGAACTATGGCTACACCTTC
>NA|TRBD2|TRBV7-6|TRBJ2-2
CASRQTAGDTGELFF
TGTGCCAGCAGACAAACGGCGGGAGACACCGGGGAGCTGTTTTTT
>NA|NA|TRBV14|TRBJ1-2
CASSQDPGADYGYTF
TGTGCCAGCAGCCAAGACCCAGGGGCGGACTATGGCTACACCTTC
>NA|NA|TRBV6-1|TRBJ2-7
CASTSLTVPYEQYF
TGTGCCAGCACCTCACTGACAGTGCCCTACGAGCAGTACTTC
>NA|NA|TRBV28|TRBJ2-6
CASSLGRSSGANVLTF
TGTGCCAGCAGTTTGGGCAGGAGCTCTGGGGCCAACGTCCTGACTTTC
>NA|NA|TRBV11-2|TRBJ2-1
CASSLSQVQVREQFF
TGTGCCAGCAGCTTGAGTCAGGTACAGGTTCGGGAGCAGTTCTTC
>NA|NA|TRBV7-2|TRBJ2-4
CASSLTRASDIQYF
TGTGCCAGCAGCCTCACGAGGGCTAGCGACATTCAGTACTTC
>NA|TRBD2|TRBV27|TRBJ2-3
CASSEGLAGGLVDTQYF
TGTGCCAGCAGTGAGGGACTAGCGGGAGGACTAGTCGATACGCAGTATTTT
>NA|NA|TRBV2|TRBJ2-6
CASSVRAGGSGLRGANVLTF
TGTGCCAGCAGTGTACGGGCTGGCGGGTCAGGACTTAGGGGGGCCAACGTCCTGACTTTC
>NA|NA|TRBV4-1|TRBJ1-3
CASSQASGNSGNTIYF
TGCGCCAGCAGCCAGGCATCAGGGAACTCGGGAAACACCATATATTTT
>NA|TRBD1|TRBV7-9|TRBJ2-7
CASSSPGQGANIYEQYF
TGTGCCAGCAGCTCTCCGGGACAGGGGGCGAATATCTACGAGCAGTACTTC
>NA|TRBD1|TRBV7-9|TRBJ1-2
CASSVGQGTYGYTF
TGTGCCAGCAGCGTGGGACAGGGAACCTATGGCTACACCTTC
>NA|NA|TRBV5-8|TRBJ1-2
CASSPSGRPSGGYGYTF
TGTGCCAGCAGCCCCTCTGGGAGGCCGTCGGGCGGCTATGGCTACACCTTC
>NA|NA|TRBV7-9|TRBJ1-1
CASSRRGGGEAFF
TGTGCCAGCAGCAGGAGGGGAGGAGGTGAAGCTTTCTTT
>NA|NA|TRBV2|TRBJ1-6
CASSGENSPLHF
TGTGCCAGCTCAGGAGAGAATTCACCCCTCCACTTT
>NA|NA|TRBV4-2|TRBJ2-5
CASSPGTAYQETQYF
TGTGCCAGCAGCCCCGGGACGGCGTACCAAGAGACCCAGTACTTC
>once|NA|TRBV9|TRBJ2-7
CASSVSPAGEQYF
TGTGCCAGCAGCGTCAGTCCCGCGGGGGAGCAGTACTTC
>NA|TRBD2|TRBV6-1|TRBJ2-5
CASSGLARETQYF
TGTGCCAGCAGTGGACTAGCACGAGAGACCCAGTACTTC
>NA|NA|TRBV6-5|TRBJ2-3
CASSPHGFTDTQYF
TGTGCCAGCAGTCCCCACGGTTTCACAGATACGCAGTATTTT
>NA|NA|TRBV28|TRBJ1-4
CASSSGDEKLFF
TGTGCCAGCAGTTCGGGGGATGAAAAACTGTTTTTT
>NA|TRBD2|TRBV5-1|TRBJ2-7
CASSERAGGSSYEQYF
TGCGCCAGCAGCGAAAGGGCGGGAGGGAGCTCCTACGAGCAGTACTTC
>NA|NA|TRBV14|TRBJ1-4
CASSVRQATNEKLFF
TGTGCCAGCAGCGTAAGACAGGCAACTAATGAAAAACTGTTTTTT
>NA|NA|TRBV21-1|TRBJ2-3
CASSKPLADTDTQYF
TGTGCCAGCAGCAAACCTTTAGCTGACACAGATACGCAGTATTTT
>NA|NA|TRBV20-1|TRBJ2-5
CSAVREYPYF
TGCAGTGCTGTCCGGGAGTATCCGTACTTC
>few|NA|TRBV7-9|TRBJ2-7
CASTPRGASYEQYF
TGTGCCAGCACACCGCGGGGTGCTTCGTACGAGCAGTACTTC
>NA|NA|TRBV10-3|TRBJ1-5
CAISESIGTPRGQPQHF
TGTGCCATCAGTGAGTCGATAGGGACACCCAGGGGACAGCCCCAGCATTTT
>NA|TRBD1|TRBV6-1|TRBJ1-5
CASRRQGGNQPQHF
TGTGCCAGCAGAAGACAGGGTGGCAATCAGCCCCAGCATTTT
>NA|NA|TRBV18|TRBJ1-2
CASSPDQTAYGYTF
TGTGCCAGCTCACCAGACCAGACCGCCTATGGCTACACCTTC
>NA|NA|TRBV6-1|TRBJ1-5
CASSEVGTPLLSNQPQHF
TGTGCCAGCAGTGAAGTGGGGACCCCCTTACTTAGCAATCAGCCCCAGCATTTT
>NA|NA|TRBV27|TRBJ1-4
CASSLSGGTFPNEKLFF
TGTGCCAGCAGTTTATCCGGGGGGACATTCCCGAATGAAAAACTGTTTTTT
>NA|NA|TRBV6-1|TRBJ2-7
CASSEPKGYYEQYF
TGTGCCAGCAGTGAACCGAAGGGTTACTACGAGCAGTACTTC
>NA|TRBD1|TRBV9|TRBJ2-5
CASSARDSQETQYF
TGTGCCAGCAGCGCAAGGGACAGCCAAGAGACCCAGTACTTC
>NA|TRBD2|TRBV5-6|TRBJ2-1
CASSLLSGLAGGNEQFF
TGTGCCAGCAGCTTGCTTTCAGGACTAGCGGGAGGCAATGAGCAGTTCTTC
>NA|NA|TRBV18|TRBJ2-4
CASSPHRGDKNIQYF
TGTGCCAGCTCACCACACAGAGGGGACAAAAACATTCAGTACTTC
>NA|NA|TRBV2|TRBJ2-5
CASSEVAVFETQYF
TGTGCCAGCAGTGAAGTGGCGGTTTTTGAGACCCAGTACTTC
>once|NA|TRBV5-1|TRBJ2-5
CASSSHLGETQYF
TGCGCCAGCAGCTCCCACCTAGGAGAGACCCAGTACTTC
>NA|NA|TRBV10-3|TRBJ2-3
CAISGQESTDTQYF
TGTGCCATCAGTGGACAGGAGAGCACAGATACGCAGTATTTT
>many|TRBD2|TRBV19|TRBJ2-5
CASSSSGRARETQYF
TGTGCCAGTAGCTCTAGCGGGAGGGCCAGAGAGACCCAGTACTTC
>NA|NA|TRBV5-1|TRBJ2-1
CASSLEFGQNNERFF
TGCGCCAGCAGCTTGGAATTCGGGCAGAACAATGAGCGGTTCTTC
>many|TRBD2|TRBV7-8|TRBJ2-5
CASSLGGAGVEETQYF
TGTGCCAGCAGCTTAGGGGGAGCGGGAGTAGAAGAGACCCAGTACTTC
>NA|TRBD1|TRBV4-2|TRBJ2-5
CASSQARQGEETQYF
TGTGCCAGCAGCCAGGCCAGGCAGGGGGAAGAGACCCAGTACTTC
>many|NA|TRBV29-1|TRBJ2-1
CSVGGQNSYNEQFF
TGCAGCGTTGGCGGACAGAACTCCTACAATGAGCAGTTCTTC
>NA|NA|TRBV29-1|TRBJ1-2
CSVRTPGTSYGYTF
TGCAGCGTTCGAACGCCCGGGACATCCTATGGCTACACCTTC